These T cell receptor beta chains were read from a single sample in a study of blood T cell repertoires in COVID-19. Clones were read by immunoSEQ multiplex PCR, and TCRdb kept only the in-frame ones, dropping some. Here the sample spans 80,000 to 90,000 clones, approximately 79% being singletons. The material sequenced was peripheral blood. The receptors derive from a man in his 70s with acute or convalescent COVID-19. The CDR3 runs from the conserved cysteine through the conserved F or W. A D gene is named only where the DNA matches it firmly. Only part of the rows carry a size: once, few, many, or a class if the clone is expanded.

>12|TRBJ1-1|TRBV10-3|NA|NA
CAISGGLGEAFF
TGTGCCATCAGCGGGGGGCTCGGTGAAGCTTTCTTT
>14|TRBJ1-4|TRBV10-3|NA|NA
CAISESREAEKLFF
TGTGCCATCAGTGAGTCAAGGGAGGCCGAAAAACTGTTTTTT
>13|TRBJ1-3|TRBV3-1/TRBV3-2|NA|NA
CASSQESGNTIYF
TGTGCCAGCAGCCAAGAGTCGGGAAACACCATATATTTT
>13|TRBJ2-7|TRBV7-3|NA|NA
CASSLQGTGEQYF
TGTGCCAGCAGCTTACAGGGGACGGGCGAGCAGTACTTC
>15|TRBJ2-3|TRBV18|NA|NA
CASSPGRASTDTQYF
TGTGCCAGCTCACCAGGCAGGGCTAGCACAGATACGCAGTATTTT
>11|TRBJ2-7|TRBV10-1|few|TRBD1
CATRQGGKQYF
TGCGCCACGAGACAGGGGGGGAAGCAGTACTTC
>15|TRBJ1-2|TRBV4-1|NA|NA
CASSQEGRTNYGYTF
TGCGCCAGCAGCCAAGAGGGGCGGACGAACTATGGCTACACCTTC
>16|TRBJ2-5|TRBV3-1/TRBV3-2|NA|TRBD2
CASSRTSGGAGETQYF
TGTGCCAGCAGCCGGACTAGCGGGGGGGCCGGTGAGACCCAGTACTTC
>15|TRBJ1-2|TRBV19|NA|NA
CASRTDSAGNYGYTF
TGTGCCAGTAGAACGGACAGCGCCGGTAACTATGGCTACACCTTC
>15|TRBJ2-1|TRBV15|NA|NA
CATSIPSGVGDEQFF
TGTGCCACCAGCATACCCTCAGGGGTCGGTGATGAGCAGTTCTTC
>15|TRBJ2-2|TRBV10-3|NA|TRBD2
CAISLRTSGTGELFF
TGTGCCATCAGTCTGCGGACTAGCGGTACCGGGGAGCTGTTTTTT
>14|TRBJ1-1|TRBV9|NA|NA
CASSVGDMNTEAFF
TGTGCCAGCAGCGTCGGGGACATGAACACTGAAGCTTTCTTT
>16|TRBJ1-2|TRBV3-1/TRBV3-2|NA|TRBD1
CASSQAGGQGLNGYTF
TGTGCCAGCAGCCAAGCTGGGGGACAGGGGTTAAATGGCTACACCTTC
>15|TRBJ2-7|TRBV5-8|few|TRBD1
CASSGRDSENYEQYF
TGTGCCAGCAGCGGCCGGGACAGTGAGAACTACGAGCAGTACTTC
>13|TRBJ1-1|TRBV3-1/TRBV3-2|few|NA
CASSQVDVAEAFF
TGTGCCAGCAGCCAAGTTGATGTAGCTGAAGCTTTCTTT
>17|TRBJ1-6|TRBV18|NA|TRBD1
CASSPTRVDRGGSPLHF
TGTGCCAGCTCACCAACGCGGGTGGACAGGGGCGGGTCACCCCTCCACTTT
>14|TRBJ1-2|TRBV7-2|NA|NA
CASSFGGGNYGYTF
TGTGCCAGCAGCTTTGGGGGCGGAAACTATGGCTACACCTTC
>17|TRBJ2-2|TRBV10-3|NA|TRBD1
CAISELWGQGYGGELFF
TGTGCCATCAGTGAGTTGTGGGGACAGGGATACGGCGGGGAGCTGTTTTTT
>14|TRBJ2-7|TRBV19|NA|TRBD1
CASTAGQGAYEQYF
TGTGCCAGTACCGCCGGCCAGGGGGCCTACGAGCAGTACTTC
>21|TRBJ1-4|TRBV4-1|few|TRBD1
CASSQERALTGTGGTNEKLFF
TGCGCCAGCAGCCAAGAAAGAGCCCTTACCGGGACAGGGGGTACTAATGAAAAACTGTTTTTT
>15|TRBJ1-1|TRBV7-3|few|NA
CASSLTGQGNTEAFF
TGTGCCAGCAGCTTAACTGGCCAGGGGAACACTGAAGCTTTCTTT
>16|TRBJ1-2|TRBV18|NA|TRBD1
CASAQTDRGPHYGYTF
TGTGCCAGCGCTCAAACCGACAGGGGACCCCATTATGGCTACACCTTC
>13|TRBJ1-4|TRBV5-1|NA|TRBD1
CASSLGQGEKLFF
TGCGCCAGCAGCTTGGGACAGGGTGAAAAACTGTTTTTT
>15|TRBJ1-2|TRBV21-1|NA|NA
CASSGGTGSIYGYTF
TGTGCCAGCAGCGGAGGGACAGGAAGTATCTATGGCTACACCTTC
>14|TRBJ1-4|TRBV19|NA|NA
CASSIDRAKEKLFF
TGTGCCAGTAGTATAGACAGGGCGAAAGAAAAACTGTTTTTT
>16|TRBJ1-3|TRBV19|few|NA
CASKEGVDLSGNTIYF
TGTGCCAGTAAAGAGGGAGTGGATCTCTCTGGAAACACCATATATTTT
>13|TRBJ2-6|TRBV7-7|NA|TRBD1
CASSSPTGYDLTF
TGTGCCAGCAGCTCCCCGACAGGGTATGACCTGACTTTC
>14|TRBJ1-2|TRBV27|few|NA
CASSLKGANYGYTF
TGTGCCAGCAGTTTAAAGGGAGCTAACTATGGCTACACCTTC
>15|TRBJ1-1|TRBV4-1|NA|TRBD1
CASSLWGQGNTEAFF
TGCGCCAGCAGCCTTTGGGGACAGGGGAACACTGAAGCTTTCTTT